This TCR beta chain was sequenced for a study of persistence of HIV-infected CD4 T cells (dated by TCRdb to the early 2020s). About the full investigation: The study isolated CMV- and HIV-1 Gag-responding CD4+ T cells from ART-treated individuals to examine antigen-driven clonal expansion of HIV-1-infected cells. The clonality of all cells in each sorted population was assessed by TCRbeta sequencing, whereas the clonality of infected cells was assessed by proviral sequencing. Peripheral blood samples of up to about 200 mL were collected at multiple time points, except for a couple of participants, who underwent leukapheresis at a single time point. Cross-participant TCR cluster analysis included 8 or 9 participants for CMV and roughly 7 participants for Gag. Suppressive ART had been received by participants for a median of roughly eight years.

Read against the paper, the sample's treatment or condition label means: suppressive antiretroviral therapy. Cells were stimulated with a pool of overlapping HIV-1 Gag 15-mer peptides at 0.9 to 1 ug per peptide per mL. Memory populations depleted of antigen-responding cells were obtained by sorting nonresponding CD40L-negative CD69-negative CD45RO-high memory CD4+ T cells. Participants were HIV-1-infected adults who started suppressive ART during chronic infection. For at least 4 years, participants had undetectable plasma HIV-1 RNA, below 50 copies/mL. To be included, a participant needed positive CMV serology and a CD4+ T cell count above 400 cells/uL. Before stimulation, PBMCs were isolated using density centrifugation and depleted of CD8+ T cells. CD8-depleted PBMCs were stimulated for approximately 19 hours with anti-CD28/CD49d costimulation, CD40-blocking antibody and enfuvirtide to prevent new infections. Cells were sorted on a Beckman Coulter MoFlo Legacy or XDP sorter, with propidium iodide excluding dead cells. Genomic DNA was extracted using the QIAamp DNA Mini Kit for samples with more than one million cells and using the Quick-DNA Microprep Kit for all other samples.

About this clone: Its antigen is still unknown. One base away there is no much larger clone; base qualities are not given.

Findings and caveats that apply to the study as a whole: Bulk TCR analyses could not be limited to the rare CMV-responding cells that actually contained HIV-1 proviruses. Within the same sorted populations, how oligoclonal the TCRs were correlated with how oligoclonal the proviruses were. Enrichment of degenerate expanded CDR3beta sequences was found in antigen-responding cells, suggesting convergent selection of CD4+ responses to CMV and Gag. The study involved few individuals and tested only a limited range of antigens. Significantly lower TCRbeta richness was observed in CMV- and Gag-responding cells than in anti-CD3/anti-CD28-responding cells, and higher oligoclonality was observed in CMV-responding cells than in CD3/CD28-stimulated and Gag-responding cells.

The immunoSEQ hsTCRB assay version 4, run in survey mode, was used to sequence TCRbeta repertoires from genomic DNA. For TCRbeta sequencing, genomic DNA was diluted to roughly 10 ng/uL, and up to roughly 1 ug was used per sample. Turning to the authors' computational methods: TCRbeta data were analyzed in ImmunoSeq Analyzer 3.0, with diversity computed on productive nucleotide rearrangements. Using the Immunarch R package, the improved Chao index served to estimate lower-bound TCR diversity and the Gini coefficient served to estimate clonality. Different nucleotide rearrangements encoding the same CDR3beta amino acid sequence were counted as distinct clonotypes. TCRbeta sequences significantly enriched in antigen-responding cells relative to anti-CD3/anti-CD28-activated cells were identified by differential abundance analysis. TCRs were clustered by predicted peptide-MHC specificity with GLIPH2, both within individual participants and across merged participant data sets. Imported from immuneACCESS, the table was reduced by TCRdb to in-frame sequences with V and J called. These copies leave out some clones; in studies compared against another copy, an unresolved V gene accounts for under half, and the cause of the remainder is not known. For V, J and clone size, that table is used; D and trimming come from the DNA. The sample table shows about 41,000 clones, and around 82% are seen once. The ten top clones hold 12% to 15% of the sample.

Sequences were derived from CD4+ T cells sorted from PBMCs after approximately 18-hour stimulation, sampled from a patient who received antiretroviral therapy. The cell subset or site label, read with the paper, signifies: CD40L-CD69- CD45RO-high memory CD4 T cells not responding to Gag peptides. The TCR was taken from an adult man with HIV who was CMV-seropositive.

In nucleotides, the sequence is TGTGCCAGCAGCCAAAAGGGGACAGCCCAAGAGACCCAGTACTTC. It codes for CASSQKGTAQETQYF. The chain was built from TRBV3-1 (or the pseudogene TRBV3-2) and TRBJ2-5; 7 bases in between match TRBD1. For CDR1 and CDR2, the germline V gene (reference sequence) lists LGHDT and YNNKEL. Trimming takes 2 bases off V and 1 base off J; junction bases not matched to a gene: 4. Including the terminal cysteine and phenylalanine, the CDR3 comprises 15 residues. Of the read, only the CDR3 DNA is kept; its 45 bases are in frame from base 1.